This entry lists 2 T cell receptor beta chains sequenced from one sample in a study of blood T cell repertoires in COVID-19. The method was immunoSEQ multiplex PCR; TCRdb's version includes in-frame clones alone and lacks a portion of them. The repertoire holds about 130,000 clones, roughly 90% seen once, with approximately 5% in the top ten. Specimen: peripheral blood. These receptor sequences come from a man aged 55 to 69 with COVID-19, enrolled during active disease.

On this clone itself: The junction differs from germline at one of its ends, possibly a read error. V is TRBV7-2 and J is TRBJ1-2; 7 bases map to TRBD1. Germline assignment: CDR1 SGHTA and CDR2 FQGNSA. This CDR3 region has 16 residues. CDR3 DNA sequence: TGTGCCAGCAACTTAGAATCTGGACAGGCATATGCTGGCTACACCTTC. Protein product: CASNLESGQAYAGYTF.

The chain recombines TRBV24-1 with TRBJ2-5, with D possibly being TRBD1 (6 bases). The V end lost 6 bases, the J end lost 7 bases, and 14 bases lay between the germline ends. The CDR3 runs 13 residues. CDR1 and CDR2 from the germline V gene are KGHDR and SFDVKD. The CDR3 here is CATSLTGQGTQYF. The CDR3 DNA reads as TGTGCCACCAGTCTAACAGGGCAGGGGACCCAGTACTTC.